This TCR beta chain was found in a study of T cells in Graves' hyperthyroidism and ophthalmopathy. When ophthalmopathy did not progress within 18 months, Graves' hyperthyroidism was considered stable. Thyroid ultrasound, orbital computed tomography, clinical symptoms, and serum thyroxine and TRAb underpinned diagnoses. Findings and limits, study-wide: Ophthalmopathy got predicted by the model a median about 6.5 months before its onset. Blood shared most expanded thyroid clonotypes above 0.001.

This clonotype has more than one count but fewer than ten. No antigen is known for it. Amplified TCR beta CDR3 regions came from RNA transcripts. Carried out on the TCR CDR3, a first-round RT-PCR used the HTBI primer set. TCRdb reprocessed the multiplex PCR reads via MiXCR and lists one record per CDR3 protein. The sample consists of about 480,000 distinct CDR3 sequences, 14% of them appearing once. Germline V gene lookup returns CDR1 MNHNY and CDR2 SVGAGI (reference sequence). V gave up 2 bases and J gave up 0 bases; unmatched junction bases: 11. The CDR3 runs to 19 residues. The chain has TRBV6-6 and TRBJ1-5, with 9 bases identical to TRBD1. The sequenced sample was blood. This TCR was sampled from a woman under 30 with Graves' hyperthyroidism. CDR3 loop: CASSYPAGTGSNSNQPQHF. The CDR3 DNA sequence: TGTGCCAGCAGTTACCCCGCCGGGACAGGGAGTAATAGCAATCAGCCCCAGCATTTT.